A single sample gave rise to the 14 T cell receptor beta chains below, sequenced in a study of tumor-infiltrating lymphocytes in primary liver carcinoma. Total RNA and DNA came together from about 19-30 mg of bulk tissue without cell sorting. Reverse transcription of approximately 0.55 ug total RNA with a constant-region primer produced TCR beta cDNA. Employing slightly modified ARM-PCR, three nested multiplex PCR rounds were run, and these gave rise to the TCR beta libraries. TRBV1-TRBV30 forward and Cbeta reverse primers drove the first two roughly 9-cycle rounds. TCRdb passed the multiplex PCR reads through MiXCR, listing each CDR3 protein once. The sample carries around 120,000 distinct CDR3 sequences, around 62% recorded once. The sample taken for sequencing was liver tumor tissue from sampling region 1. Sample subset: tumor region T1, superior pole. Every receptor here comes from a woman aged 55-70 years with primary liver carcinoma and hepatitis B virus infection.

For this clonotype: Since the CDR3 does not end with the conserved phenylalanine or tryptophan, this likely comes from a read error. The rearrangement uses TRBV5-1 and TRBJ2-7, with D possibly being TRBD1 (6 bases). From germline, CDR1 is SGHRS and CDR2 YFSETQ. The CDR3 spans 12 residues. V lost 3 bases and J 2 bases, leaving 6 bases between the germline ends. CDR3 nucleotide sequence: TGCGCCAGCAGCTCAGGGGCCTACGAGCAGTACTCC. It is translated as CASSSGAYEQYS.

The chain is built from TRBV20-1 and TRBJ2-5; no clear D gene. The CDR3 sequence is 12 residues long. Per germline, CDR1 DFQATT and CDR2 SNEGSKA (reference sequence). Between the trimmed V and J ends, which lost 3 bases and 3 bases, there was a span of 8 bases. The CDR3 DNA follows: TGCAGTGCTAGTAGACGGGAAGAGACCCAGTACTTC. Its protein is CSASRREETQYF.

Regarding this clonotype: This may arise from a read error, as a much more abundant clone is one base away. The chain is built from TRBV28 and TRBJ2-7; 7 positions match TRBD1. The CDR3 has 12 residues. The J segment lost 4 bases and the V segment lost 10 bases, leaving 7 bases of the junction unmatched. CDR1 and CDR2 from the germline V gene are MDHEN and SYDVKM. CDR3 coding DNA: TGTGCCATTCATCGACAGGGTTACGAGCAGTACTTC. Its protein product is CAIHRQGYEQYF.

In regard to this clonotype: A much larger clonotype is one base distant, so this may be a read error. DNA for the CDR3: TGCAGCGTTGACATTCAAGCGGGAGTGAGAGGGGAAACGCAGTATTTT. Protein product: CSVDIQAGVRGETQYF. V gene TRBV29-1 combines with J gene TRBJ2-3; 8 nucleotides agree with TRBD2. With 3 bases clipped from V and 9 bases from J, the junction kept 17 bases outside the gene matches. This CDR3 spans 16 amino acids. CDR1 is SQVTM, CDR2 ANQGSEA, per germline.

In nucleotides, the CDR3 is TGTGCCAGCAGCCTCAGAGGTATAGCGAGGGTGGCTGATACGCAGTATTTT. Protein sequence: CASSLRGIARVADTQYF. The J gene is TRBJ2-3, the V gene TRBV11-2, with D possibly being TRBD2 (5 bases). CDR3 size: 17 residues. V was shortened by 5 bases and J by 6 bases, with 24 bases between the two germline ends. Germline V CDR1 and CDR2: SGHAT, FQNNGV.

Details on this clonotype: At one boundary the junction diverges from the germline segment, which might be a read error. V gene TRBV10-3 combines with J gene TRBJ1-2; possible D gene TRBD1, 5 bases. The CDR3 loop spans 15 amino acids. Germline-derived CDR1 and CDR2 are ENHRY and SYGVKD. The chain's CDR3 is CASGDPTDSNNGYTF. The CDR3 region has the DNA TGTGCCTCCGGGGACCCCACAGACAGTAACAATGGCTACACCTTC.

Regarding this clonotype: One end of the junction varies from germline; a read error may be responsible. CDR3 sequence reads: CPSSAGNTEAFF. The CDR3 DNA reads as TGCCCCAGTAGCGCAGGGAACACTGAAGCTTTCTTT. V is TRBV4-1 and J is TRBJ1-1; D is unclear. This CDR3 spans 12 amino acids. In germline, CDR1 is MGHRA, CDR2 YSYEKL.

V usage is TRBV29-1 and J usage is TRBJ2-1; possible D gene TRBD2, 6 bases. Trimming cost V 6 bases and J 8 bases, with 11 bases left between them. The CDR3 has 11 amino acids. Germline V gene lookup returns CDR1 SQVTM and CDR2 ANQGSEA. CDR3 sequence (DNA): TGCAGCGTCGGGACTCCCTATGAGCAGTTCTTC. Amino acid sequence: CSVGTPYEQFF.

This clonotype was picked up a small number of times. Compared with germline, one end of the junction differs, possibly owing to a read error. As DNA, the CDR3 is TGTGCCAGCAGCTTGGTTAGGCTAGCGGGAGGTGGTTCCTACAATGGGCAGTTCTTC. Protein sequence: CASSLVRLAGGGSYNGQFF. The chain joins TRBV5-4 to TRBJ2-1; 11 positions agree with TRBD2. The CDR3 sequence is 19 residues long. The germline gives CDR1 SGHNT, CDR2 YYREEE (reference sequence). Drawing the rest from reference TRBV5-4 and TRBJ2-1, the complete variable domain is ETGVTQSPTHLIKTRGQQVTLRCSSQSGHNTVSWYQQALGQGPQFIFQYYREEENGRGNFPPRFSGLQFPNYSSELNVNALELDDSALYLCASSLVRLAGGGSYNGQFFGPGTRLTVL.

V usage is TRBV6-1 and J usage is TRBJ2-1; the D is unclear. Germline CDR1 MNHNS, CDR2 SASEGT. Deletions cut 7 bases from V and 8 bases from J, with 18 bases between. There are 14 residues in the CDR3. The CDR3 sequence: CASNRLGPLYEQFF. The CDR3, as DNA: TGTGCCAGCAATCGCCTAGGTCCGCTCTATGAGCAGTTCTTC.

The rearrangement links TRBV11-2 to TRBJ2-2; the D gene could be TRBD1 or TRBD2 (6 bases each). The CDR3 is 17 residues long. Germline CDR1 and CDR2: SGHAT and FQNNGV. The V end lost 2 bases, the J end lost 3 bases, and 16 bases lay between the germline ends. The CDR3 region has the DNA TGTGCCAGCAGCTTATACCTGTGGGGGGCGGACACCGGGGAGCTGTTTTTT. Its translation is CASSLYLWGADTGELFF.

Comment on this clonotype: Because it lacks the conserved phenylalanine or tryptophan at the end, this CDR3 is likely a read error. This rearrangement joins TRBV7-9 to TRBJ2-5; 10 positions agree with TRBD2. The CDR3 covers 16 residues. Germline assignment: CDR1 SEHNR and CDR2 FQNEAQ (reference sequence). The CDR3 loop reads CDSSFIAGGSGETQYS. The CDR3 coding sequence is TGTGACAGCAGCTTTATAGCGGGAGGATCGGGAGAGACCCAGTACTCC.

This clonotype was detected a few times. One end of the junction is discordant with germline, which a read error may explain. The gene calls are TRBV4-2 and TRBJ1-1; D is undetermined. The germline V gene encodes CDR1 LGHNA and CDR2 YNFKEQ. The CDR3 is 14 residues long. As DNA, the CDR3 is TGTGCCAGCAACCAAGTGATGAGTGGATCTGAAGCTTTCTTT. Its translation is CASNQVMSGSEAFF.

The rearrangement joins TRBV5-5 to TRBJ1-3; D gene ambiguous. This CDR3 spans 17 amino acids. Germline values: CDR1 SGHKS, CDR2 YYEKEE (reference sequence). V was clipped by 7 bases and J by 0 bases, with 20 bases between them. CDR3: CASGPVGQAFSGNTIYF. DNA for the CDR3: TGTGCCAGCGGCCCGGTGGGTCAAGCCTTCTCTGGAAACACCATATATTTT.